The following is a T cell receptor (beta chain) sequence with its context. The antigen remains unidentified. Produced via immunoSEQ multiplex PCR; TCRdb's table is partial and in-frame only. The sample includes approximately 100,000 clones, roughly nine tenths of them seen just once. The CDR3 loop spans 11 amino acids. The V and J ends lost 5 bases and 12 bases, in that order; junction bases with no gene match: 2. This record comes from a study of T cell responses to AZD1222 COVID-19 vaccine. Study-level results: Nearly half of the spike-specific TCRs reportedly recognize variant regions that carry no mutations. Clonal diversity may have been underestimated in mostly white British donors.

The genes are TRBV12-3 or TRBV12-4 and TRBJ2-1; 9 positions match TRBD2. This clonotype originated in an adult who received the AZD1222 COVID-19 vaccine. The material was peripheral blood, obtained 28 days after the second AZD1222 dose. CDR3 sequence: CASSVSGRQFF. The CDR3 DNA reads TGTGCCAGCAGTGTTAGCGGGAGGCAGTTCTTC.